These 10 T cell receptor beta chains were all obtained from the same sample, sequenced in a study of blood T cell repertoires in COVID-19. This table comes from immunoSEQ multiplex PCR, and its TCRdb copy is limited to in-frame clones, with some not included. The sample lists about 260,000 clones, approximately 86% occurring once. The sample taken for sequencing was peripheral blood. These receptors all come from a man aged 35-49 years with active or convalescent COVID-19.

Points on this clone: This specimen includes other DNA sequences encoding the same CDR3. CDR3 residues: CASSQDPRGETQYF. CDR3 bases: TGTGCCAGCAGCCAGGACCCCAGGGGAGAGACCCAGTACTTC. This chain connects TRBV3-1 (or the pseudogene TRBV3-2) to TRBJ2-5; D may be TRBD1 (6 bases). The CDR3 spans 14 residues. Trimming took off 3 bases at V and 4 bases at J, with 12 bases between the two ends. Germline V gene data show CDR1 as LGHDT and CDR2 as YNNKEL (reference sequence).

This clone was observed many times. The chain combines TRBV18 with TRBJ1-3; D gene ambiguous. Per germline, CDR1 KGHSH and CDR2 LQKENI. V lost 3 bases, J lost 0 bases, and 9 bases lay in between. The CDR3 is made up of 15 amino acids. The CDR3 DNA reads as TGTGCCAGCTCACCGACATTCGACTCTGGAAACACCATATATTTT. Residues: CASSPTFDSGNTIYF.

V and J are TRBV11-2 and TRBJ2-3, with 9 bases fitting TRBD2. Unmatched junction bases numbered 5, after V lost 2 bases and J lost 2 bases. The length of the CDR3 is 16 residues. From germline, CDR1 is SGHAT and CDR2 FQNNGV. The CDR3 DNA follows: TGTGCCAGCAGCTTATTATCTAGCGGGACCACAGATACGCAGTATTTT. The encoded protein is CASSLLSSGTTDTQYF.

The gene calls are TRBV7-9 and TRBJ2-1; no clear D gene. Germline V gives CDR1 SEHNR, CDR2 FQNEAQ (reference sequence). V was clipped by 7 bases and J by 1 base, with 11 bases between them. The CDR3 has 14 residues. The CDR3 DNA reads as TGTGCCAGCACCCCCCAGTCGTCCTACAATGAGCAGTTCTTC. It translates to CASTPQSSYNEQFF. Variable domain in full (rest from reference TRBV7-9 and TRBJ2-1): DTGVSQNPRHKITKRGQNVTFRCDPISEHNRLYWYRQTLGQGPEFLTYFQNEAQLEKSRLLSDRFSAERPKGSFSTLEIQRTEQGDSAMYLCASTPQSSYNEQFFGPGTRLTVL.

The V and J genes are TRBV19 and TRBJ2-7; D perhaps matches TRBD1 (6 bases). The CDR3 extends over 12 amino acids. From germline, CDR1 is LNHDA and CDR2 SQIVND (reference sequence). The germline V and J ends were trimmed by 10 bases and 3 bases, with 13 bases remaining between them. The CDR3 here is CATQDRHYEQYF. The CDR3 DNA reads as TGTGCCACGCAGGACAGACACTACGAGCAGTACTTC. Combining the CDR3 with reference TRBV19 and TRBJ2-7 gives the whole variable domain DGGITQSPKYLFRKEGQNVTLSCEQNLNHDAMYWYRQDPGQGLRLIYYSQIVNDFQKGDIAEGYSVSREKKESFPLTVTSAQKNPTAFYLCATQDRHYEQYFGPGTRLTVT.

The chain joins TRBV28 to TRBJ2-1; 8 nucleotides align to TRBD2. CDR3 size: 16 residues. J lost 0 bases, V lost 2 bases, and 3 bases had no gene match. CDR1 MDHEN and CDR2 SYDVKM come from the germline V gene. In DNA form, the CDR3 reads TGTGCCAGCAGTTTAACGGGACTAGGCTCCTACAATGAGCAGTTCTTC. The encoded protein is CASSLTGLGSYNEQFF.

The genes are TRBV27 and TRBJ2-1; 8 nucleotides align to TRBD1. Germline CDR1 is MNHEY and CDR2 is SMNVEV (reference sequence). The junction had 20 bases not matched to a gene; V was cut back by 7 bases and J by 0 bases. CDR3 length: 20 amino acids. The chain's CDR3 is CASTKRGQALMESSYNEQFF. CDR3 coding DNA: TGTGCCAGCACCAAACGGGGACAGGCACTAATGGAAAGCTCCTACAATGAGCAGTTCTTC.

The chain combines TRBV28 with TRBJ1-2, with D possibly being TRBD1 (5 bases). V lost 5 bases to trimming and J lost 10 bases, with 23 bases between them. The CDR3 runs to 15 residues. The germline gives CDR1 MDHEN, CDR2 SYDVKM. CDR3 DNA sequence: TGTGCCAGCAGTACCCCTATGCGGGGGACGAACTCCTACACCTTC. It specifies CASSTPMRGTNSYTF.

The chain is built from TRBV7-8 and TRBJ1-5, with D possibly matching TRBD1 (6 bases). Germline CDR1 SGHVS, CDR2 FQNEAQ. V was clipped by 3 bases and J by 1 base, with 19 bases between them. The CDR3 has 18 residues. CDR3 coding DNA: TGTGCCAGCAGCTTGGCCGGGACAAACGGGATCAGCAATCAGCCCCAGCATTTT. Its protein product is CASSLAGTNGISNQPQHF. Complete variable domain (other parts from reference TRBV7-8 and TRBJ1-5): GAGVSQSPRYKVAKRGQDVALRCDPISGHVSLFWYQQALGQGPEFLTYFQNEAQLDKSGLPSDRFFAERPEGSVSTLKIQRTQQEDSAVYLCASSLAGTNGISNQPQHFGDGTRLSIL.

J is TRBJ1-6 and V is TRBV7-2, with D hard to call. V lost 5 bases and J lost 0, with 14 bases in between. Germline CDR1 is SGHTA and CDR2 is FQGNSA. The CDR3 runs 17 residues. This chain's CDR3 is CASSLGWTSSYNSPLHF. CDR3 nucleotides: TGTGCCAGCAGCCTAGGATGGACTAGCTCCTATAATTCACCCCTCCACTTT.